Shown below are 32 T cell receptor beta chains from a single sample sequenced in a study of blood T cell repertoires in COVID-19. Sequenced by immunoSEQ multiplex PCR; TCRdb stores in-frame clones only, minus some. The sample comprises under 200,000 clones, approximately 87% of which are singletons, and 10% rests with the top ten. The sequenced material came from peripheral blood. The source is a woman aged 70 to 79 with COVID-19, enrolled during active disease.

This chain uses TRBV13 with TRBJ1-4; D may be TRBD1 (5 bases). From germline, CDR1 is PRHDT and CDR2 FYEKMQ (reference sequence). This CDR3 spans 16 amino acids. Deletions cut 0 bases from V and 6 bases from J, with 14 bases between. The CDR3 DNA sequence: TGTGCCAGCAGCTTAGGCGGGGGAGGACGGGATGAAAAACTGTTTTTT. It is translated as CASSLGGGGRDEKLFF.

The rearrangement uses TRBV9 and TRBJ1-5, with D possibly matching TRBD1 (5 bases). The germline V gene encodes CDR1 SGDLS and CDR2 YYNGEE. This CDR3 has 13 residues. V lost 3 bases and J lost 5, with 9 bases in between. The CDR3 coding sequence is TGTGCCAGCAGCGCGACGACAGATCAGCCCCAGCATTTT. It encodes CASSATTDQPQHF.

This clone appeared a few times. The rearrangement uses TRBV2 and TRBJ2-5, with TRBD1 as a possible D gene (6 bases). V dropped 7 bases and J dropped 0 bases, with 9 bases sitting between them. The germline gives CDR1 SNHLY, CDR2 FYNNEI. This CDR3 comprises 13 residues. The CDR3 region has the DNA TGTGCCAGCATGAGGGACAACCAAGAGACCCAGTACTTC. It codes for CASMRDNQETQYF.

J is TRBJ2-5 and V is TRBV11-3, with 9 bases aligning to TRBD1. The germline V gene encodes CDR1 SGHNT and CDR2 YENEEA. J lost 1 base, V lost 5 bases, and 5 bases had no gene match. The CDR3 is made up of 15 amino acids. This CDR3 reads CASSLGTGPQETQYF. DNA for the CDR3: TGTGCCAGCAGCCTCGGGACAGGGCCCCAAGAGACCCAGTACTTC.

V gene TRBV10-1 combines with J gene TRBJ1-2; tentative D call: TRBD1 (6 bases). Germline V gene lookup returns CDR1 WNHNN and CDR2 SYGVQD (reference sequence). This CDR3 comprises 12 residues. V was cut by 9 bases and J by 7 bases, with 15 bases left in between. CDR3 nucleotides: TGCGCCAGTCGAACAGGGCCCCCTGGCTACACCTTC. Its protein product is CASRTGPPGYTF.

In its sample, this clone was seen once. V and J are TRBV7-9 and TRBJ1-4; TRBD1 matches at 9 bases. The CDR3 is made up of 13 amino acids. Unmatched junction bases numbered 3, after V lost 5 bases and J lost 8 bases. Per germline, CDR1 SEHNR and CDR2 FQNEAQ (reference sequence). The CDR3 spells CASSIGQGEKLFF. The CDR3 nucleotides are TGTGCCAGCAGCATCGGACAGGGGGAAAAACTGTTTTTT.

This chain links TRBV9 with TRBJ2-2; 8 nucleotides align to TRBD2. V lost 4 bases, J lost 7 bases, and 15 bases stayed unmatched. The CDR3 is made up of 17 amino acids. Germline V lookup: CDR1 SGDLS, CDR2 YYNGEE. CDR3 sequence (DNA): TGTGCCAGCAGCCCGAGGGGTGCAGCGGGGGTTGTCGGGGAGCTGTTTTTT. Amino acids: CASSPRGAAGVVGELFF.

This clone was found once. This chain joins TRBV5-4 and TRBJ2-2, with 9 bases that match TRBD1. Germline V gene lookup returns CDR1 SGHNT and CDR2 YYREEE (reference sequence). J was trimmed by 5 bases and V by 6 bases; bases with no gene match: 11. The CDR3 runs 16 residues. The CDR3 spells CASNPQGARGTGELFF. The CDR3, as DNA: TGTGCCAGCAACCCACAGGGGGCCCGTGGGACCGGGGAGCTGTTTTTT.

This clone occurred a few times. The J gene is TRBJ1-2, the V gene TRBV7-9; 8 bases line up with TRBD1. V was clipped by 5 bases and J by 9 bases; unmatched bases: 5. Germline V lookup: CDR1 SEHNR, CDR2 FQNEAQ (reference sequence). The CDR3 spans 12 residues. The CDR3 DNA reads as TGTGCCAGCAGCCTTGGACAGGGACGCTACACCTTC. It specifies CASSLGQGRYTF.

The rearrangement links TRBV7-8 to TRBJ2-5; possibly TRBD2 for D (5 bases). The CDR3 loop spans 13 amino acids. Per germline, CDR1 SGHVS and CDR2 FQNEAQ. The V end lost 7 bases, the J end lost 4 bases, and 13 bases lay between the germline ends. CDR3 coding DNA: TGTGCCAGCACTGAGGGCGGAGGAGAGACCCAGTACTTC. Amino acids: CASTEGGGETQYF.

The genes are TRBV30 and TRBJ1-3; 7 bases agree with TRBD1. This CDR3 comprises 16 residues. Germline V gene lookup returns CDR1 GTSNPN and CDR2 SVGIG (reference sequence). J was trimmed by 2 bases and V by 0 bases; bases with no gene match: 7. CDR3 DNA: TGTGCCTGGAGTGTACGAAAGGGGGCGGCTGGAAACACCATATATTTT. This codes for CAWSVRKGAAGNTIYF.

In DNA, the CDR3 is TGTGCCAGTAGATCCCAATGGACAGTCCCCTACGAGCAGTACTTC. Translating gives CASRSQWTVPYEQYF. V and J are TRBV19 and TRBJ2-7; D perhaps matches TRBD1 (6 bases). Trimming removed 6 bases at V and 2 bases at J, with 17 bases between. Germline loops: CDR1 LNHDA, CDR2 SQIVND (reference sequence). CDR3 size: 15 residues.

This sequence joins TRBV19 and TRBJ1-3, with TRBD1 as a possible D gene (5 bases). CDR1 is LNHDA and CDR2 is SQIVND in the germline V gene (reference sequence). Between the trimmed V and J ends, which lost 6 bases and 5 bases, there was a span of 14 bases. The CDR3 contains 14 residues. As DNA, the CDR3 is TGTGCCAGTAGATCAAGGGGCTCCCGAAACACCATATATTTT. Translating it yields CASRSRGSRNTIYF.

The table lists this clone with a few counts. This chain links TRBV5-5 with TRBJ1-5, with 10 bases lining up with TRBD1. The CDR3 covers 16 residues. Germline CDR1 is SGHKS and CDR2 is YYEKEE (reference sequence). The V and J ends lost 5 bases and 1 base, in that order; junction bases with no gene match: 6. DNA for the CDR3: TGTGCCAGCAGACCTGACAGGGGGCTGAGCAATCAGCCCCAGCATTTT. Translating it yields CASRPDRGLSNQPQHF.

The genes are TRBV5-1 and TRBJ1-1; the D gene is possibly TRBD1 (5 bases). In germline, CDR1 is SGHRS, CDR2 YFSETQ. V was clipped by 2 bases and J by 1 base, with 9 bases between them. CDR3 length equals 14 residues. The CDR3 DNA reads as TGCGCCAGCAGCTTCGGGGGGACGAACACTGAAGCTTTCTTT. This gives the protein CASSFGGTNTEAFF.

V is TRBV5-1 and J is TRBJ2-5, with 10 bases fitting TRBD2. CDR1 is SGHRS, CDR2 YFSETQ, per germline. Unmatched junction bases numbered 5, after V lost 1 base and J lost 5 bases. The CDR3 covers 15 residues. The CDR3 protein is CASSLSSGGAETQYF. As DNA, the CDR3 is TGCGCCAGCAGCTTGTCCAGCGGGGGGGCCGAGACCCAGTACTTC.

The CDR3 DNA reads as TGTGCCACCAGCAGAGATGGGAAGGGGTCAGGGACCCAGTACTTC. Protein sequence: CATSRDGKGSGTQYF. The chain carries TRBV15 and TRBJ2-5, with D possibly matching TRBD1 (5 bases). CDR1 LNHNV and CDR2 YYDKDF come from the germline V gene (reference sequence). This CDR3 has 15 amino acids. The V end lost 0 bases, the J end lost 7 bases, and 15 bases lay between the germline ends.

The chain has TRBV19 and TRBJ2-2; TRBD1 aligns across 7 bases. The V gene end was trimmed by 9 bases and the J gene end by 5 bases; junction bases not matched to a gene: 12. The CDR3 contains 15 residues. The V gene's germline CDR1 is LNHDA and CDR2 SQIVND (reference sequence). CDR3 in DNA: TGTGCCAGCAAGCAGGGGGAAATTGGGACCGGGGAGCTGTTTTTT. Translated: CASKQGEIGTGELFF.

This chain connects TRBV5-1 to TRBJ1-1; the D gene is possibly TRBD1 (6 bases). The germline CDR1 and CDR2 sequences are SGHRS and YFSETQ. Trimming took off 4 bases at V and 6 bases at J, with 16 bases between the two ends. This CDR3 spans 14 amino acids. The DNA of the CDR3 is TGCGCCAGCAGCCCAGGACAGCCGTTTTCTGAAGCTTTCTTT. Translation gives CASSPGQPFSEAFF.

The CDR3 is CASSLEQGADTQYF. The DNA for the CDR3 is TGTGCCAGCAGCTTAGAACAGGGGGCAGATACGCAGTATTTT. The rearrangement links TRBV11-3 to TRBJ2-3, with 8 nucleotides matching TRBD1. Germline CDR1 SGHNT, CDR2 YENEEA. V was clipped by 0 bases and J by 4 bases; unmatched bases: 0. The CDR3 has 14 amino acids.

This clone was counted only a few times. J is TRBJ1-2 and V is TRBV5-1; no reliable D call. V was clipped by 0 bases and J by 7 bases, with 22 bases between them. Germline V CDR1 and CDR2: SGHRS, YFSETQ. The CDR3 contains 17 residues. The CDR3 bases are TGCGCCAGCAGCTTGGCCGGGTCCACTGCCCCGCAAGGTGGCTACACCTTC. It is translated as CASSLAGSTAPQGGYTF.

This rearrangement joins TRBV11-2 to TRBJ2-1; D perhaps matches TRBD2 (6 bases). Germline values: CDR1 SGHAT, CDR2 FQNNGV. Trimming removed 5 bases at V and 8 bases at J, with 16 bases between. This CDR3 comprises 14 residues. The CDR3 is CASSLRDLVDEQFF. The CDR3 bases are TGTGCCAGCAGCCTCCGGGACTTGGTCGATGAGCAGTTCTTC.

The chain is built from TRBV2 and TRBJ2-2; 10 nucleotides align to TRBD1. The CDR3 is made up of 14 amino acids. Germline lookup yields CDR1 SNHLY and CDR2 FYNNEI. V dropped 6 bases and J dropped 7; count of bases not matched to a gene: 5. The CDR3 reads CASRPGQGFGELFF. CDR3 bases: TGTGCCAGCAGACCGGGACAGGGGTTCGGGGAGCTGTTTTTT.

A remark on this clone: The same CDR3 is also encoded by other DNA sequences in this sample. The genes are TRBV7-9 and TRBJ2-5; TRBD2 is a possible D gene (6 bases). V lost 1 base, J lost 2 bases, and 8 bases lay in between. The germline V gene encodes CDR1 SEHNR and CDR2 FQNEAQ (reference sequence). The CDR3 sequence is 14 residues long. The CDR3 reads CASSLVGGQETQYF. The CDR3 bases are TGTGCCAGCAGCTTAGTTGGGGGGCAAGAGACCCAGTACTTC.

V is TRBV19 and J is TRBJ1-1; D is uncertain. From germline, CDR1 is LNHDA and CDR2 SQIVND (reference sequence). V lost 3 bases to trimming and J lost 4 bases, with 12 bases between them. This CDR3 region has 14 residues. The CDR3 region is CASSIREGATEAFF. CDR3 bases: TGTGCCAGTAGTATCAGAGAAGGAGCCACTGAAGCTTTCTTT.

This clone has just a few counts. This chain connects TRBV27 to TRBJ2-5; 7 positions agree with TRBD2. J was trimmed by 4 bases and V by 6 bases; bases with no gene match: 8. Germline CDR1 and CDR2: MNHEY and SMNVEV (reference sequence). The CDR3 length is 14 residues. The CDR3 bases are TGTGCCAGCAGGCCCATTGGGAGGGGAGAGACCCAGTACTTC. Translated: CASRPIGRGETQYF.

V is TRBV5-4 and J is TRBJ1-2; D is undetermined. V was clipped by 0 bases and J by 3 bases, with 9 bases between them. The CDR3 spans 14 residues. Germline CDR1 is SGHNT and CDR2 is YYREEE (reference sequence). The CDR3 DNA is TGTGCCAGCAGCTTGGGTCGGGAGGACTATGGCTACACCTTC. As protein: CASSLGREDYGYTF.

The chain carries TRBV5-4 and TRBJ2-2; D gene unclear. The germline V gene has CDR1 SGHNT and CDR2 YYREEE (reference sequence). This CDR3 has 14 amino acids. Between the trimmed V and J ends, which lost 0 bases and 2 bases, there was a span of 5 bases. For the CDR3, the DNA is TGTGCCAGCAGCTTGGACTCAAACACCGGGGAGCTGTTTTTT. It yields the protein CASSLDSNTGELFF.

The chain couples TRBV30 to TRBJ1-2, with 7 bases identical to TRBD1. Germline V gene lookup returns CDR1 GTSNPN and CDR2 SVGIG (reference sequence). The CDR3 loop spans 15 amino acids. The V and J ends lost 0 bases and 8 bases, in that order; junction bases with no gene match: 12. The CDR3 coding sequence is TGTGCCTGGAGTGTACGCCCCGGGACAGTCAGGGGCTACACCTTC. Protein: CAWSVRPGTVRGYTF.

The chain carries TRBV6-6 and TRBJ1-5; D unclear. The V end lost 6 bases, the J end lost 3 bases, and 9 bases lay between the germline ends. There are 13 residues in the CDR3. Germline loops: CDR1 MNHNY, CDR2 SVGAGI (reference sequence). The CDR3 DNA reads as TGTGCCAGCAGGGGCAGTGTCAATCAGCCCCAGCATTTT. Translation gives CASRGSVNQPQHF.

The chain links TRBV2 to TRBJ1-4, with 9 bases fitting TRBD1. Germline V gene lookup returns CDR1 SNHLY and CDR2 FYNNEI. J gave up 8 bases and V 6 bases, and 7 bases lay outside the gene matches. CDR3 length: 14 amino acids. CDR3: CASSRDRAGEKLFF. The DNA of the CDR3 is TGTGCCAGCAGCCGGGACAGGGCTGGCGAAAAACTGTTTTTT. The complete variable domain, with remaining parts taken from reference TRBV2 and TRBJ1-4, reads EPEVTQTPSHQVTQMGQEVILRCVPISNHLYFYWYRQILGQKVEFLVSFYNNEISEKSEIFDDQFSVERPDGSNFTLKIRSTKLEDSAMYFCASSRDRAGEKLFFGSGTQLSVL.

CDR3 sequence: CASSKLTGTVNEQFF. Written as DNA, the CDR3 is TGTGCCAGCAGTAAATTAACAGGGACGGTCAATGAGCAGTTCTTC. The chain links TRBV6-5 to TRBJ2-1; possibly TRBD1 for D (6 bases). Germline assignment: CDR1 MNHEY and CDR2 SVGAGI. There are 15 residues in the CDR3. V lost 5 bases and J 6 bases, leaving 17 bases between the germline ends.